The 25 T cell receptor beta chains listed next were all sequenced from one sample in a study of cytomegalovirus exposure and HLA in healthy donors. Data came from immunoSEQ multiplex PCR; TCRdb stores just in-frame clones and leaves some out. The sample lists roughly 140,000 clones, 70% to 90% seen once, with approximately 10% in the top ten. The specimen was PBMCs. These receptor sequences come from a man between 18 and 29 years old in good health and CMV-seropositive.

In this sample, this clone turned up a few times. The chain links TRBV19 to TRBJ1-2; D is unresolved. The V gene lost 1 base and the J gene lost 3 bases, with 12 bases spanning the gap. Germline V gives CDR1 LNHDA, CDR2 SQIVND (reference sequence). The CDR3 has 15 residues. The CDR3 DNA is TGTGCCAGTAGTATAGTTAGTTTGTCCGACTATGGCTACACCTTC. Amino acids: CASSIVSLSDYGYTF.

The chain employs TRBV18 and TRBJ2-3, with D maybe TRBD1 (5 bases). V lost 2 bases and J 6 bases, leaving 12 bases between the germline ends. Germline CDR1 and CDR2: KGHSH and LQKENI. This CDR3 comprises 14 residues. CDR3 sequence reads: CASSPKSGFDTQYF. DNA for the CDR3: TGTGCCAGCTCACCAAAGTCAGGGTTTGATACGCAGTATTTT.

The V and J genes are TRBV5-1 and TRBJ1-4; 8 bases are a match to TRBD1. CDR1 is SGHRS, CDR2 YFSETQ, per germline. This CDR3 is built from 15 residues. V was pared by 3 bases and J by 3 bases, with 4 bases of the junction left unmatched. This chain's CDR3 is CASSSTGGPNEKLFF. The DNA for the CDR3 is TGCGCCAGCAGCTCTACAGGGGGACCTAATGAAAAACTGTTTTTT.

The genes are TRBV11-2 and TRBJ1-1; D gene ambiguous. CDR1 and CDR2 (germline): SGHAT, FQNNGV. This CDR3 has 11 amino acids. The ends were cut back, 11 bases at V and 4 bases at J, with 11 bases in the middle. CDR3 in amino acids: CAQRRGTEAFF. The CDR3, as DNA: TGTGCCCAACGGCGAGGCACTGAAGCTTTCTTT.

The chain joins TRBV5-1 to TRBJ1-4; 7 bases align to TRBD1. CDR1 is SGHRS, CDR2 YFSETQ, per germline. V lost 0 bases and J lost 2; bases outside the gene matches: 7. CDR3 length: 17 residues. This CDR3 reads CASSLGFSGQTNEKLFF. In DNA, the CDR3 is TGCGCCAGCAGCTTGGGTTTTTCGGGACAGACTAATGAAAAACTGTTTTTT.

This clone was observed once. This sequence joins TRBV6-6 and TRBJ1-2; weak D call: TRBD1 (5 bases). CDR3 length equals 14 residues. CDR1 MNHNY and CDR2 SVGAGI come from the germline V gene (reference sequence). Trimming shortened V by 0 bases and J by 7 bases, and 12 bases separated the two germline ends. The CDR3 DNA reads TGTGCCAGCAGTTACTCCGGCAGGGTGACTGGCTACACCTTC. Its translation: CASSYSGRVTGYTF.

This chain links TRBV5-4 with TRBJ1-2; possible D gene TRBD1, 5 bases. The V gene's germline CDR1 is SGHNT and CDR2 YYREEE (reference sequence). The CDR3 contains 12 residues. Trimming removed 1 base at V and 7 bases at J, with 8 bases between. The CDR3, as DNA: TGTGCCAGCAGCTTGCTCCAGGGTGGCTACACCTTC. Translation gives CASSLLQGGYTF.

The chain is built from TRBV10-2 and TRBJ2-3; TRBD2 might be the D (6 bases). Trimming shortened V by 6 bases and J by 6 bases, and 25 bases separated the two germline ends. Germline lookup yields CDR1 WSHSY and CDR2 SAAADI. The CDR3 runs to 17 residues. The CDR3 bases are TGCGCCAGCAGCACGCCTTTGACTAGATGGGGGGATGATACGCAGTATTTT. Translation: CASSTPLTRWGDDTQYF.

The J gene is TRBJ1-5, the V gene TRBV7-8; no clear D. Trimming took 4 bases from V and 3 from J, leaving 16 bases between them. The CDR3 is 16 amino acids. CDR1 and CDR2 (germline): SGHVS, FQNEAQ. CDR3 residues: CASSSRWQVLNQPQHF. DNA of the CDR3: TGTGCCAGCAGCTCCCGTTGGCAGGTACTCAATCAGCCCCAGCATTTT.

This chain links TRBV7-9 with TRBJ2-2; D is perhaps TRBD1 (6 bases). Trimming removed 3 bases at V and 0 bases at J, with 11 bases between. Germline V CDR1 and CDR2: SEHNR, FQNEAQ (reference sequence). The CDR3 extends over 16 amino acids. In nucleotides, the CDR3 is TGTGCCAGCAGCTTCAGGGGTAGAGCGAACACCGGGGAGCTGTTTTTT. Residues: CASSFRGRANTGELFF. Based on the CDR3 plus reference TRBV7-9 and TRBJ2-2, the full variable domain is DTGVSQNPRHKITKRGQNVTFRCDPISEHNRLYWYRQTLGQGPEFLTYFQNEAQLEKSRLLSDRFSAERPKGSFSTLEIQRTEQGDSAMYLCASSFRGRANTGELFFGEGSRLTVL.

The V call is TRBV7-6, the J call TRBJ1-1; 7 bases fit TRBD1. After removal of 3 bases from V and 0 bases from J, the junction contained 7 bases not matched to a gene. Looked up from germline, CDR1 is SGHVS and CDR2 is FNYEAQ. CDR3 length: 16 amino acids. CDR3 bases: TGTGCCAGCAGCTTGCGGGACAGCCCCTTGAACACTGAAGCTTTCTTT. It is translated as CASSLRDSPLNTEAFF.

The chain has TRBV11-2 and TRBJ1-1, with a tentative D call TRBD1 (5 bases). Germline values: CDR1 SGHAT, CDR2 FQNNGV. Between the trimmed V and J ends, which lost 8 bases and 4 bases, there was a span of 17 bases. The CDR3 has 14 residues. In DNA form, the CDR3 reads TGTGCCAGCCCCCGCTCATTGGGGGGCACTGAAGCTTTCTTT. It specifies CASPRSLGGTEAFF.

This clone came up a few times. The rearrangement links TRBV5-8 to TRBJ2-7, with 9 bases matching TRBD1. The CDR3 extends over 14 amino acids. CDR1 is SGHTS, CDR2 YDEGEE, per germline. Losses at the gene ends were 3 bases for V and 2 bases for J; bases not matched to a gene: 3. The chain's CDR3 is CASSSGQGTYEQYF. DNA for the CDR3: TGTGCCAGCAGCTCGGGACAGGGAACCTACGAGCAGTACTTC.

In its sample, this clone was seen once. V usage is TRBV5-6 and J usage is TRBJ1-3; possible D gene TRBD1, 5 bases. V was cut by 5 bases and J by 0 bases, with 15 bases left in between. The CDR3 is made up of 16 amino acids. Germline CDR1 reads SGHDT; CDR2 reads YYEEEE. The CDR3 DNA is TGTGCCAGCAGTGACCCGACAGCGAGCTCTGGAAACACCATATATTTT. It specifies CASSDPTASSGNTIYF. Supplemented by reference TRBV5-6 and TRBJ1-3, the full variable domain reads DAGVTQSPTHLIKTRGQQVTLRCSPKSGHDTVSWYQQALGQGPQFIFQYYEEEERQRGNFPDRFSGHQFPNYSSELNVNALLLGDSALYLCASSDPTASSGNTIYFGEGSWLTVV.

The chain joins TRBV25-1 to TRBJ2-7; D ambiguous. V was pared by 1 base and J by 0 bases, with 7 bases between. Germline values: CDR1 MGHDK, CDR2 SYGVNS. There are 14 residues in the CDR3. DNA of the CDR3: TGTGCCAGCAGTGAATTTGAGGCCTCCTACGAGCAGTACTTC. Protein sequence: CASSEFEASYEQYF.

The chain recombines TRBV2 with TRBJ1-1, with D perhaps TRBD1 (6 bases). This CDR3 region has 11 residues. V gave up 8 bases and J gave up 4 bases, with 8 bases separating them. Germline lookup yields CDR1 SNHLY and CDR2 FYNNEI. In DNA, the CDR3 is TGTGCCAGCCGAGGGGGCACTGAAGCTTTCTTT. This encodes CASRGGTEAFF.

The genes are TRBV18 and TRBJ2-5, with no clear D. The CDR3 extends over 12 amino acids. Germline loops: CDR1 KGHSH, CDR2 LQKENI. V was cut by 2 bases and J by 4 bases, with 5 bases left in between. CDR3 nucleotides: TGTGCCAGCTCACCAGAAGCAGAGACCCAGTACTTC. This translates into CASSPEAETQYF.

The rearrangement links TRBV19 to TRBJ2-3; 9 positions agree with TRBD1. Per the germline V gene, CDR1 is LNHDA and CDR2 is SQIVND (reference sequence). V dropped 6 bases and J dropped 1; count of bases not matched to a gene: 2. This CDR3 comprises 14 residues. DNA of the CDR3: TGTGCCAGTAGAGGACAGGGGCGCACAGATACGCAGTATTTT. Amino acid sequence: CASRGQGRTDTQYF.

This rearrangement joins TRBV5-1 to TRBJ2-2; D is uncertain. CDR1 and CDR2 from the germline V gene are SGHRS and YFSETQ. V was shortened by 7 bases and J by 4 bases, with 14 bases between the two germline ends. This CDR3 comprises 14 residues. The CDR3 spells CASLPGSGTGELFF. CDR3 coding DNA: TGCGCCAGCCTTCCTGGGTCGGGCACCGGGGAGCTGTTTTTT.

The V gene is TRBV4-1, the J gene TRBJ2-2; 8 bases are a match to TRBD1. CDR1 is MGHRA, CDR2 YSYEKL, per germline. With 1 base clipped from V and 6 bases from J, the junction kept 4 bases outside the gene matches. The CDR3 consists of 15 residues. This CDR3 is CASSQVTQGAGELFF. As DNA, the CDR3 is TGCGCCAGCAGCCAAGTAACACAGGGGGCCGGGGAGCTGTTTTTT.

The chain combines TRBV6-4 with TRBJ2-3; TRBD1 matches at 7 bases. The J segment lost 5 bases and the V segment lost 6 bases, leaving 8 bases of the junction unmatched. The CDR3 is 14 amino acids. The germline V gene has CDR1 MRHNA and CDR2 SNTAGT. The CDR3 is CASSQTGSGDTQYF. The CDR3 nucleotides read TGTGCCAGCAGCCAGACAGGGTCAGGAGATACGCAGTATTTT.

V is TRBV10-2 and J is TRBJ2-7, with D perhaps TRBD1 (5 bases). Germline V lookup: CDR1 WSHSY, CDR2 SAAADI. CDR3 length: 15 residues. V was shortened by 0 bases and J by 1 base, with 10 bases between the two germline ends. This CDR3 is CASSESSRASYEQYF. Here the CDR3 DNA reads TGCGCCAGCAGTGAGTCAAGCAGGGCGTCCTACGAGCAGTACTTC.

The CDR3 coding sequence is TGCGCCAGCAGCCCCGGGACTAGGGAGTCAGATACGCAGTATTTT. Its translation: CASSPGTRESDTQYF. This chain joins TRBV10-1 and TRBJ2-3; 8 bases align to TRBD2. CDR1 is WNHNN, CDR2 SYGVQD, per germline (reference sequence). The CDR3 is 15 amino acids. Trimming took 6 bases from V and 4 from J; bases not matched to a gene: 9.

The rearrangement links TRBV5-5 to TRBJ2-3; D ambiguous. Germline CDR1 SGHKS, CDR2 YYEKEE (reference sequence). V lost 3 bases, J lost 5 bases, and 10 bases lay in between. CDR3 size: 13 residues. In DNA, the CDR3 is TGTGCCAGCAGCTATAATAGTGAAGATACGCAGTATTTT. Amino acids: CASSYNSEDTQYF.

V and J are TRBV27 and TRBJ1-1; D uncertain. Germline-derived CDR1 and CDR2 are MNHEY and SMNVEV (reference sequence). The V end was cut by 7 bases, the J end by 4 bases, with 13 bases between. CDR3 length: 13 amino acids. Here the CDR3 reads CASTLRAGTEAFF. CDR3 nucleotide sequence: TGTGCCAGCACCCTGAGGGCAGGCACTGAAGCTTTCTTT.